This T cell receptor beta chain is drawn from a study of T cells in Graves' hyperthyroidism and ophthalmopathy (dated by TCRdb to 2018 to 2020). As for the study more broadly: Peripheral blood samples were taken at the time of initial diagnosis, prior to any treatment. The paper describes TCR Vbeta CDR3 sequencing of fewer than 150 peripheral blood samples, made up of 43 ophthalmopathy patients, around 78 hyperthyroidism patients and roughly 17 progressor patients. A discovery cohort of roughly 100 patients, approximately 44 with Graves' ophthalmopathy and more than 55 with stable Graves' hyperthyroidism, was used to find distinguishing TCR V-J signatures. The 75 to 100 discovery patients were randomly divided into training and test sets at a 7:3 ratio. Prospective prediction of ophthalmopathy was tested in an independent validation cohort of 18 to 20 hyperthyroidism patients and 17 patients who later progressed to ophthalmopathy. Following sampling, methimazole starting at 30 mg daily was given to hyperthyroidism patients, and high-dose intravenous methylprednisolone was given to ophthalmopathy patients. Thyroid tissue and blood T-cell repertoires from six Graves' hyperthyroidism patients were also compared in the study.

The TCR beta CDR3 regions were amplified from the RNA transcripts. The first round of RT-PCR for the TCR CDR3 was performed with the HTBI primer set and the Qiagen OneStep RT-PCR kit. A second multiplex PCR round built the libraries, followed by size selection and purification. Libraries were sequenced paired-end with 100 bp reads on an Illumina HiSeq2000. Per the authors' processing: SOAPnuke was used to process the raw data, removing reads that contained adapters or uncalled bases, had a mean Phred below 15, or lacked an exact match to the constant primer or identifier. COPE v1.2.5 was used to merge high-quality paired reads, and clonotypes were defined as unique nucleotide sequences. Clonotypes were aligned to IMGT TRBV, TRBD and TRBJ reference segments using MiTCR v1.1. Only V-J combinations with frequency above 0.0001, covering 99% to 99.2% of repertoires, were analysed. The TCS score was defined as F50 (clonal expansion) divided by E x V (chaos), with BLOSUM62-based TCRdist calculated between CDR3 peptides within each V-J. Welch's t-statistics and random forest reduced several hundred V-J features to 13, which were used in a naive Bayes classifier (R e1071). The public reads were quality trimmed at Q25 with fastp and then assembled into clones with MiXCR by TCRdb, keeping productive beta chains. Each CDR3 protein appears once, grouped with its most common genes and DNA. The V and J calls follow TCRdb's processing rather than the paper's. This sample holds a few hundred thousand distinct CDR3 sequences; 16% were observed only once. The ten largest clones take up roughly 29% of the sample.

Here is what the overall study found, with its caveats: Most expanded thyroid clonotypes (frequency above 0.001) were also detected in blood, a finding suggesting that blood repertoires may reflect thyroid immune responses. No statistical method was used to set the sample size in advance, and investigators knew the group allocation. In cross-validation, a model built on a 13 V-J signature told ophthalmopathy apart from stable hyperthyroidism with just under 90% sensitivity and roughly 82% specificity, and in testing the same model reached 80%/75%. During validation, the model predicted progression to ophthalmopathy a median of about 6.3 months ahead of onset, with more than 60% sensitivity and 72% to 80% specificity.

Taken from cysteine to phenylalanine, the CDR3 has 15 residues. Only the CDR3 DNA is retained, 45 bases long and in frame from the first base. The germline V gene (reference sequence) yields DFQATT for CDR1 and SNEGSKA for CDR2. Relative to germline, V is missing 5 bases and J is missing 2 bases, with 3 bases of the junction outside any gene match. Moderately to severely active disease, a Clinical Activity Score of at least 3, a NOSPECS grade of at least 4, and a duration under 3 months were present in ophthalmopathy patients. Any patient with an uncontrolled infection, another autoimmune disease, pregnancy or lactation was excluded. Diagnoses were based on clinical symptoms, serum thyroxine and TRAb, thyroid ultrasound and orbital computed tomography. Ficoll-Paque density gradient centrifugation was used to isolate PBMCs from around 10 ml of fresh peripheral blood. Total RNA was extracted with Trizol reagent, and quality was checked on an Agilent 2100 Bioanalyzer.

About this clonotype itself: The specificity of this receptor is unknown. No base quality values were provided; no much bigger clone lies one nucleotide off.

Recombination linked TRBV20-1 to TRBJ2-1; 13 junctional bases match TRBD2. Material: blood. The source is a woman in her twenties or thirties with Graves' ophthalmopathy. The CDR3 is CSADGLAGAYNEQFF. In nucleotide form, the sequence is TGCAGTGCTGACGGACTAGCGGGGGCCTACAATGAGCAGTTCTTC.